This TCR beta chain was sequenced for a study of T cell clonality in common variable immunodeficiency. As to this clone: As yet, its antigen is unknown. The read comes to an end 3 residues before the CDR3 does, leaving the germline J gene to fill in the end.

Sequencing used immunoSEQ multiplex PCR; TCRdb keeps in-frame clones, though not all of them. The sample was found to contain approximately 1,600 clones, and every one recurs. The CDR3 consists of 15 residues. The germline CDR1 and CDR2 sequences are SEHNR and FQNEAQ (reference sequence). Trimming removed 5 bases from V and 2 bases from J, with 14 bases in between. The study, taken as a whole, reports: Reportedly, TCR beta sequences from common variable immunodeficiency showed fewer deletions and N-nucleotide insertions.

The source is a human donor with common variable immunodeficiency. What was sequenced was peripheral blood mononuclear cells. V is TRBV7-9 and J is TRBJ2-3, with D possibly TRBD2 on 5 matching bases. CDR3 residues: CASSPGKRNTDTQYF. Incomplete CDR3 DNA: TGTGCCAGCAGCCCCGGGAAGCGGAACACAGATACG.